A selection of T cell receptor beta chains follows, all from one sample in a study of chemoradiotherapy in HPV16-positive cancers. Assay: immunoSEQ multiplex PCR; the TCRdb copy retains only in-frame clones and omits some. There are fewer than 40,000 clones in the sample; around 80% occur only once, and 3.5% to 4% lies in the top ten. The sample was blood, taken from a patient who underwent chemoradiotherapy. These receptors all come from a human donor with HPV-associated anogenital cancer. CDR3s leave out the opening cysteine and the closing phenylalanine or tryptophan.

j_gene,v_gene,CDR3aa
TRBJ2-3,TRBV29-1,SVDPGRTDTQY
TRBJ2-7,TRBV18,ASSLSQDRLSYEQY
TRBJ1-1,TRBV6-1,ASSDLGAEAF
TRBJ1-6,TRBV10-3,AISESGANSPLH
TRBJ2-1,TRBV10-3,AIRRVGGSYNEQF
TRBJ1-1,TRBV30,AWSGQVMNTEAF
TRBJ1-5,TRBV19,ASISSAGNQPQH
TRBJ1-2,TRBV6-5,ASSYVGDNYGYT
TRBJ2-5,TRBV5-1,ASSPGVQLSETQY
TRBJ2-3,TRBV4-1,ASSQEAGRSSDTQY
TRBJ1-1,TRBV12-5,ASGLAQGLTF
TRBJ2-7,TRBV7-3,ASGTGGFEQY
TRBJ2-5,TRBV2,ASSELAGAETQY
TRBJ1-3,TRBV13,ASSLEGGPGNTIY
TRBJ1-4,TRBV9,ASSVDLGANEKLF
TRBJ1-2,TRBV13,ASSLRGNGYT
TRBJ2-2,TRBV27,ASSFGLAFGELF
TRBJ2-1,TRBV18,ASSPGAGIYNEQF
TRBJ2-5,TRBV28,ASSPGGGLGETQY
TRBJ1-1,TRBV5-4,ASSLNQGAGNTEAF
TRBJ2-3,TRBV19,ASSYTITDTQY
TRBJ1-5,TRBV14,ASSRIGGVD
TRBJ2-5,TRBV5-1,ASSLGTVQETQY
TRBJ1-4,TRBV7-2,ASSLETAGGNEKLF
TRBJ1-3,TRBV6-5,ASSTLTGARNTIY
TRBJ1-2,TRBV5-1,ASSSSGGADGYT
TRBJ1-2,TRBV4-3,ASSPVGTGNGYT
TRBJ2-5,TRBV5-1,ASRPTGIGETQY
TRBJ1-6,TRBV5-4,ASSLYNSPLH
TRBJ2-1,TRBV30,AWRGVSSYNEQF
TRBJ1-1,TRBV7-9,ASSNRDANTEAF
TRBJ1-5,TRBV30,AWRMAGAGNQPQH
TRBJ2-2,TRBV6-5,ASSDTSNTGELF
.,TRBV18,ASTAGQTPYEQY
TRBJ2-7,TRBV28,ASSTRQTLGEQY
TRBJ1-1,TRBV4-1,ASSQDGAAGYMNTEAF
TRBJ1-2,TRBV6-5,ASRGQGALYGYT
TRBJ1-2,TRBV18,ASSLAEGLFGYT
TRBJ2-3,TRBV7-3,ASSLTSGGVDTQY
TRBJ1-2,TRBV5-1,ASSPSGFGYT
TRBJ1-2,TRBV5-5,ASSLQQGSSFGYT
TRBJ1-1,TRBV10-3,AITGGSNTEAF
TRBJ2-3,TRBV5-1,ASSLARTSGGTDTQY
TRBJ2-7,TRBV29-1,SAGIRSYEQY
TRBJ1-1,TRBV6-1,ASSRGQGAAEAF
TRBJ2-1,TRBV11-3,ASSLRLAGGSEQF
TRBJ1-1,TRBV10-2,ASSESTGRMNTEAF
TRBJ1-2,TRBV28,ATQNLAHYEGYT
TRBJ2-5,TRBV7-6,ASSSDPPLRGGETQY
TRBJ2-7,TRBV6-5,ASSTGTLGEQY
TRBJ2-5,TRBV6-6,ASSGAVLQETQY
TRBJ2-2,TRBV9,ASSVGLVDTGELF
TRBJ2-3,TRBV9,ASASTVDTQY
TRBJ2-1,TRBV7-3,ASSLRAEAGKF
TRBJ2-3,TRBV7-8,ASSPRLHRSTDTQY
TRBJ1-1,TRBV14,ASSQGFSTLNTEAF
TRBJ1-1,TRBV7-8,ASSFGDTRNTEAF
TRBJ2-7,TRBV5-5,ASSSTGGFEY
TRBJ1-1,TRBV7-3,ASSLTGRNTEAF